This T cell receptor (beta chain) was captured by sequencing in a study of spatial heterogeneity in lung cancer. J was trimmed by 6 bases and V by 4 bases; bases with no gene match: 4. Germline CDR1 MDHEN, CDR2 SYDVKM. This CDR3 spans 15 amino acids. Indicated time point: sample taken at primary tumor resection. The input material, whole RNA from tumor, nontumor lung or frozen PBMC, was sequenced unsorted. This clonotype was observed many times. TCRdb redid the calling of the 5' RACE reads with MiXCR, one entry per CDR3 protein. The table includes roughly 21,000 distinct CDR3 sequences, approximately 3.3% detected once.

This TCR derives from a female donor with early-stage non-small cell lung cancer. Sequenced material: PBMCs, taken at surgery. The chain combines TRBV28 with TRBJ2-2; the match to TRBD2 covers 11 bases. The CDR3 here is CASSYPSGRSGELFF. The CDR3 coding sequence is TGTGCCAGCAGTTATCCTAGCGGGAGGTCCGGGGAGCTGTTTTTT.